The table lists the clone carrying this T cell receptor beta chain with many counts. The antigen is not known. Germline loops: CDR1 SGHAT, CDR2 FQNNGV. The CDR3 loop spans 13 amino acids. The V gene lost 3 bases and the J gene lost 8 bases, with 13 bases spanning the gap. What was amplified from RNA transcripts were TCR beta CDR3 regions. The HTBI primer set drove a first-round RT-PCR of the TCR CDR3. MiXCR was run by TCRdb on the multiplex PCR reads, yielding one entry per CDR3 protein. The table includes 500,000 to 650,000 distinct CDR3 sequences, 15% to 20% detected once. The source of the sample is a study of T cells in Graves' hyperthyroidism and ophthalmopathy. Study outcomes and limitations: The model's output predicted ophthalmopathy at a median of approximately 6.5 months prior to onset. Ophthalmopathy could be told apart from stable hyperthyroidism with a 13 V-J model. Among clonotypes expanded in thyroid above 0.001, most were also found in blood.

Patients were excluded for uncontrolled infection, other autoimmune disease, pregnancy or lactation. The TCR sequence derives from a man aged 35-49 years with Graves' ophthalmopathy. Material: blood. This chain uses TRBV11-2 with TRBJ1-1, with a weak D call TRBD1 (5 bases). DNA for the CDR3: TGTGCCAGCAGCTTCCCCAGGGAAGGGGAAGCTTTCTTT. Protein sequence: CASSFPREGEAFF.